This T cell receptor (beta chain) was sequenced in a study of somatic mutations in cytotoxic T cells in rheumatoid arthritis. Unmatched junction bases numbered 0, after V lost 1 base and J lost 3 bases. The CDR3 length is 14 residues. In germline, CDR1 is SGHAT, CDR2 FQNNGV. The data were produced by immunoSEQ multiplex PCR, yet TCRdb's version contains in-frame clones alone and is incomplete. This repertoire shows some 18,000 clones, approximately 75% found once; its top ten account for roughly 13%. The chain recombines TRBV11-2 with TRBJ2-7; 10 bases match TRBD2. The clonotype was recovered from an adult with rheumatoid arthritis. The material sequenced was CD8+ T cells sorted from blood. The CDR3 loop is CASSLASGSYEQYF. In nucleotides, the CDR3 is TGTGCCAGCAGCTTAGCTAGCGGGAGCTACGAGCAGTACTTC.